These 23 T cell receptor beta chains came from one sample sequenced in a study of vaccination and CD4 T cells after COVID-19 (dated by TCRdb to 2021 to 2024). The sample's treatment or condition label, in plain terms: roughly ten-day PBMC culture with coronavirus spike peptide pools or control peptides (ViraFEST assay). No antigen is known for these receptors. The library came from PCR. TCRdb names Illumina iSeq 100 as the instrument used. At the Johns Hopkins FTIC core, DNA from the cultured CD4+ T cells underwent TCR sequencing with the Oncomine TCR Beta short-read assay. TCRdb ran its own pipeline on the public reads, namely fastp trimming at Q25 and MiXCR clone calling, and kept in-frame beta chains. Rows with one shared CDR3 protein collapse into an entry with the most common genes and DNA. Within this sample are 28,000 or so distinct CDR3 sequences, with about 64% of them counted one time only. The ten largest clones take up approximately 5.4% of the sample.

Sequenced sample: CD4+ T cells from blood, cultured in vitro. These receptors all stem from a human donor who had recovered from COVID-19.

In its sample, this clonotype was seen a few times. This sequence joins TRBV20-1 and TRBJ1-1; TRBD1 matches 9 bases. With V trimmed by 6 bases and J by 2 bases, 7 bases remained unmatched. From germline, CDR1 is DFQATT and CDR2 SNEGSKA (reference sequence). CDR3 length: 14 amino acids. CDR3 region: CSALTGGPNTEAFF. CDR3 bases: TGCAGTGCGCTTACAGGGGGCCCAAACACTGAAGCTTTCTTT.

The chain carries TRBV4-3 and TRBJ2-2; 14 positions match TRBD2. The J segment lost 0 bases and the V segment lost 4 bases, leaving 7 bases of the junction unmatched. Germline CDR1 and CDR2: LGHNA and YSLEER. The CDR3 is 19 residues long. Here the CDR3 reads CASSPWGLAGEANTGELFF. The CDR3 DNA sequence: TGCGCCAGCAGCCCCTGGGGACTAGCGGGAGAGGCGAACACCGGGGAGCTGTTTTTT.

In this sample, this clonotype turned up once. The chain recombines TRBV20-1 with TRBJ1-5; the match to TRBD1 covers 7 bases. The J segment lost 5 bases and the V segment lost 3 bases, leaving 7 bases of the junction unmatched. The CDR3 sequence is 14 residues long. The germline CDR1 and CDR2 sequences are DFQATT and SNEGSKA (reference sequence). CDR3 coding DNA: TGCAGTGCTAGGGACAGGTCTGCCTATCAGCCCCAGCATTTT. Amino acids: CSARDRSAYQPQHF.

This chain joins TRBV19 and TRBJ1-5; 9 bases align to TRBD1. CDR1 is LNHDA, CDR2 SQIVND, per germline (reference sequence). This CDR3 region has 16 residues. The V and J ends lost 5 bases and 2 bases, in that order; junction bases with no gene match: 7. CDR3 sequence reads: CASSPQDRGGNQPQHF. CDR3 sequence (DNA): TGTGCCAGTAGTCCCCAGGACAGGGGCGGCAATCAGCCCCAGCATTTT.

Written as DNA, the CDR3 is TGTGCCAGCAGCCATGCCGGGACAGAAGCCCACGAGCAGTACTTC. Translating gives CASSHAGTEAHEQYF. The rearrangement uses TRBV5-4 and TRBJ2-7, with 7 bases lining up with TRBD1. The CDR3 is 15 amino acids. The germline V gene has CDR1 SGHNT and CDR2 YYREEE (reference sequence). The trim removed 4 bases at V and 5 bases at J, leaving 12 bases unmatched.

The rearrangement joins TRBV7-2 to TRBJ1-2, with TRBD1 identical over 10 bases. Trimming at V came to 5 bases and at J to 8 bases, leaving 14 bases not matched to a gene. Germline V gene lookup returns CDR1 SGHTA and CDR2 FQGNSA. CDR3 length: 16 amino acids. The DNA for the CDR3 is TGTGCCAGCAGCCCCAGCCCCGACAGGGGGCAGCCCGGCTACACCTTC. It is translated as CASSPSPDRGQPGYTF.

CDR3 region: CASSLPNEQYF. For the CDR3, the DNA is TGTGCCAGCAGTCTCCCCAACGAGCAGTACTTC. This chain joins TRBV28 and TRBJ2-7; D gene ambiguous. CDR3 length: 11 residues. CDR1 is MDHEN, CDR2 SYDVKM, per germline. The V and J ends lost 5 bases and 5 bases respectively, with 7 bases between them.

The chain uses TRBV25-1 and TRBJ1-1, with no clear D. The CDR3 runs 12 residues. Trimming shortened V by 0 bases and J by 11 bases, and 10 bases separated the two germline ends. Germline values: CDR1 MGHDK, CDR2 SYGVNS. The CDR3 nucleotides read TGTGCCAGCAGTGAATATGGTAAGGAGGCTTTCTTT. It is translated as CASSEYGKEAFF.

This clonotype showed up just a few times. This chain links TRBV6-2 or TRBV6-3 with TRBJ1-5; D is ambiguous. Per the germline V gene, CDR1 is MNHEY and CDR2 is SVGEGT. The CDR3 has 12 amino acids. Trimming removed 2 bases from V and 4 bases from J, with 3 bases in between. CDR3 sequence: CASSYVNQPQHF. The DNA of the CDR3 is TGTGCCAGCAGTTACGTTAATCAGCCCCAGCATTTT.

The rearrangement links TRBV30 to TRBJ2-5; 12 nucleotides align to TRBD2. Trimming removed 0 bases from V and 2 bases from J; junction bases left unmatched: 1. In germline, CDR1 is GTSNPN, CDR2 SVGIG (reference sequence). The CDR3 totals 15 residues. This CDR3 is CAWSVLAGGQETQYF. CDR3 coding DNA: TGTGCCTGGAGTGTACTAGCGGGGGGACAAGAGACCCAGTACTTC.

The chain carries TRBV27 and TRBJ1-5; D is possibly TRBD1 (5 bases). Germline values: CDR1 MNHEY, CDR2 SMNVEV (reference sequence). The CDR3 is made up of 16 amino acids. V was pared by 0 bases and J by 2 bases, with 11 bases between. CDR3 loop: CASSLSPGGGNQPQHF. CDR3 nucleotide sequence: TGTGCCAGCAGTTTATCTCCCGGGGGGGGCAATCAGCCCCAGCATTTT.

This clonotype was seen a few times. The genes are TRBV5-4 and TRBJ1-6; no clear D. Trimming took off 3 bases at V and 10 bases at J, with 20 bases between the two ends. This CDR3 region has 16 residues. Germline assignment: CDR1 SGHNT and CDR2 YYREEE (reference sequence). CDR3 in amino acids: CASSSAGRADGSPLHF. Here the CDR3 DNA reads TGTGCCAGCAGCTCAGCCGGCCGGGCCGACGGGTCACCCCTCCACTTT.

The rearrangement uses TRBV5-1 and TRBJ2-7, with D possibly being TRBD1 (6 bases). Germline CDR1 is SGHRS and CDR2 is YFSETQ. The CDR3 runs 14 residues. V lost 0 bases to trimming and J lost 5 bases, with 12 bases between them. CDR3 sequence (DNA): TGCGCCAGCAGCTTGGCTGGACAGACCCACGAGCAGTACTTC. Translated: CASSLAGQTHEQYF. Full variable domain (missing parts from reference TRBV5-1 and TRBJ2-7): KAGVTQTPRYLIKTRGQQVTLSCSPISGHRSVSWYQQTPGQGLQFLFEYFSETQRNKGNFPGRFSGRQFSNSRSEMNVSTLELGDSALYLCASSLAGQTHEQYFGPGTRLTVT.

The chain recombines TRBV20-1 with TRBJ1-2, with no clear D. V gave up 3 bases and J gave up 4 bases, with 18 bases separating them. CDR3 length: 15 amino acids. From germline, CDR1 is DFQATT and CDR2 SNEGSKA (reference sequence). In DNA form, the CDR3 reads TGCAGTGCTAGTTCTCCCGGCGACTACCGCTATGGCTACACCTTC. It translates to CSASSPGDYRYGYTF.

This chain connects TRBV28 to TRBJ2-7, with D tentatively TRBD1 (6 bases). Germline CDR1 reads MDHEN; CDR2 reads SYDVKM. V lost 5 bases to trimming and J lost 3 bases, with 14 bases between them. This CDR3 contains 14 residues. The CDR3 loop reads CASSPLTGLYEQYF. CDR3 in DNA: TGTGCCAGCAGTCCGCTGACAGGTCTCTACGAGCAGTACTTC.

This clonotype came up a few times. The rearrangement links TRBV27 to TRBJ2-4; perhaps TRBD2 as D (5 bases). Germline CDR1 MNHEY, CDR2 SMNVEV (reference sequence). The CDR3 sequence is 13 residues long. V was shortened by 5 bases and J by 11 bases, with 16 bases between the two germline ends. CDR3 coding DNA: TGTGCCAGCAGTCCCTTGAGCGGCTCCCTTCAGTACTTC. This translates into CASSPLSGSLQYF.

J is TRBJ2-7 and V is TRBV6-2 or TRBV6-3; D is possibly TRBD2 (6 bases). Germline CDR1 and CDR2: MNHEY and SVGEGT. The V end was cut by 4 bases, the J end by 6 bases, with 19 bases between. The CDR3 is made up of 15 amino acids. CDR3 sequence reads: CASSFWGTQRGEQYF. The CDR3 DNA is TGTGCCAGCAGTTTCTGGGGGACTCAACGAGGCGAGCAGTACTTC.

The chain links TRBV6-7 to TRBJ1-2; 9 nucleotides agree with TRBD1. TRBV6-7 is given ORF status, its function remaining uncertain. V dropped 4 bases and J dropped 4; count of bases not matched to a gene: 10. This CDR3 has 16 residues. CDR3 residues: CASSSGTGQGVYGYTF. The CDR3, as DNA: TGTGCCAGCAGTTCGGGGACGGGACAGGGCGTCTATGGCTACACCTTC.

The chain employs TRBV11-2 and TRBJ2-7, with 10 bases identical to TRBD2. The V and J ends lost 0 bases and 9 bases, in that order; junction bases with no gene match: 8. Germline assignment: CDR1 SGHAT and CDR2 FQNNGV. The CDR3 loop spans 15 amino acids. In nucleotides, the CDR3 is TGTGCCAGCAGCTTAGAGGGACTAGCGTCGAGTCGGCAGTACTTC. Translation gives CASSLEGLASSRQYF.

This clonotype was observed a handful of times. The chain is built from TRBV20-1 and TRBJ1-5; 10 positions agree with TRBD1. Germline V gene lookup returns CDR1 DFQATT and CDR2 SNEGSKA (reference sequence). The CDR3 is 15 residues long. V lost 7 bases, J lost 6 bases, and 12 bases stayed unmatched. The CDR3 DNA reads as TGCAGTGTGACAGGGGGCGGACGGCGAGTTCAGCCCCAGCATTTT. Amino acids: CSVTGGGRRVQPQHF.

This clonotype occurred once. V usage is TRBV7-2 and J usage is TRBJ2-6; D might be TRBD1 or TRBD2, each matching 5 bases. The CDR3 is 15 residues long. The V gene lost 5 bases and the J gene lost 3 bases, with 11 bases spanning the gap. Per the germline V gene, CDR1 is SGHTA and CDR2 is FQGNSA. CDR3 sequence (DNA): TGTGCCAGCAGCCCCCGGGGCGGTGGGGCCAACGTCCTGACTTTC. Its translation is CASSPRGGGANVLTF.

V usage is TRBV27 and J usage is TRBJ2-1; 8 positions match TRBD2. The CDR3 is 14 residues long. The germline V gene encodes CDR1 MNHEY and CDR2 SMNVEV (reference sequence). V lost 6 bases to trimming and J lost 4 bases; unmatched junction nucleotides: 5. The CDR3 coding sequence is TGTGCCAGCAGACCGGCTAGCGGGTACAATGAGCAGTTCTTC. Residues: CASRPASGYNEQFF.

The genes are TRBV7-8 and TRBJ2-3; D is ambiguous. The CDR3 covers 12 residues. Between the trimmed V and J ends, which lost 2 bases and 10 bases, there was a span of 10 bases. Per germline, CDR1 SGHVS and CDR2 FQNEAQ. This CDR3 is CASSLLGAAQYF. The CDR3 coding sequence is TGTGCCAGCAGCTTATTGGGCGCGGCGCAGTATTTT. Together with reference TRBV7-8 and TRBJ2-3, the CDR3 gives the full variable domain: GAGVSQSPRYKVAKRGQDVALRCDPISGHVSLFWYQQALGQGPEFLTYFQNEAQLDKSGLPSDRFFAERPEGSVSTLKIQRTQQEDSAVYLCASSLLGAAQYFGPGTRLTVL.